This T cell receptor (beta chain) was identified in a study of cytomegalovirus exposure and HLA in healthy donors. Overall study context: Earlier findings included about 120 million unique TCR beta sequences obtained from about 170 million T cells.

On this clone itself: Antigen specificity is unknown.

Primers for the PCR totalled 60 Vbeta and 13 Jbeta. Methods used by the authors: Tens of millions of unique TCR beta chains, 10 million to 14 million shared, were counted in a later analysis. This table comes from immunoSEQ multiplex PCR, and its TCRdb copy is limited to in-frame clones, with some not included. V and J calls and clone size follow that table, whereas D and trimming were derived from the DNA. The table includes 90,000 to 110,000 clones, about 83% detected once. Study-level results: Clonal expansion, a later analysis showed, was greater in HLA-associated TCR beta chains than in equally common others.

This CDR3 spans 15 amino acids. CDR1 KGHSH and CDR2 LQKENI come from the germline V gene. V gave up 5 bases and J gave up 3 bases, with 14 bases separating them. The receptor's source is a man aged 18 to 35 in good health and CMV-seronegative. This chain connects TRBV18 to TRBJ2-1, with D perhaps TRBD2 (6 bases). Sequencing was performed on PBMCs. The CDR3 region is CASSERRDFYNEQFF. The CDR3 DNA follows: TGTGCCAGCTCAGAGCGCCGGGACTTCTACAATGAGCAGTTCTTC.